The source of this T cell receptor beta chain is a study of cytomegalovirus exposure and HLA in healthy donors. Study observations and caveats: TCR beta sequences numbering around 15,000 were associated with HLA alleles at 0.05 false discovery rate in a later analysis.

Amplification used 60 Vbeta primers and 13 Jbeta primers. Some clones are missing from TCRdb's copy, which holds only in-frame ones; the method was immunoSEQ multiplex PCR. Of some 200,000 clones in the sample, 82% were seen once. Points on this clone: Its antigen is as yet unknown.

V dropped 5 bases and J dropped 1; count of bases not matched to a gene: 6. Looked up from germline, CDR1 is SEHNR and CDR2 is FQNEAQ (reference sequence). The CDR3 is 17 residues long. The sequenced sample consisted of PBMCs. The chain uses TRBV7-9 and TRBJ2-2; 11 nucleotides align to TRBD2. The receptor comes from a woman between 40 and 55 years old in good health and CMV-seronegative. CDR3 amino acids: CASSQFTSGRNTGELFF. The CDR3 bases are TGTGCCAGCAGCCAATTTACTAGCGGGAGGAACACCGGGGAGCTGTTTTTT.